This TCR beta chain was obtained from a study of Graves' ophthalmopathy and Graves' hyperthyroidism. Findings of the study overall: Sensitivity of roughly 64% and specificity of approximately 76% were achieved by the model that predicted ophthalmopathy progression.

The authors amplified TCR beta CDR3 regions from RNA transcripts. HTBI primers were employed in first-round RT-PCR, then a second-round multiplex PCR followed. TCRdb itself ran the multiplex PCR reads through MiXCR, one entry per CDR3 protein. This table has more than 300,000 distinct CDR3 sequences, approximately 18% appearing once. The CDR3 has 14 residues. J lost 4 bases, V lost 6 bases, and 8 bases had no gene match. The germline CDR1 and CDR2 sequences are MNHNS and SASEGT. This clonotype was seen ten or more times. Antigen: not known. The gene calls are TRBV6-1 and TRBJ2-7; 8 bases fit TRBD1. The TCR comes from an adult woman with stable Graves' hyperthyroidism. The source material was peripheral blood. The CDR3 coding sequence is TGTGCCAGCAGCTCGGACAGGGTGGGGTACGAGCAGTACTTC. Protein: CASSSDRVGYEQYF.